These 25 T cell receptor beta chains share one sample of origin, sequenced in a study of blood T cell repertoires in COVID-19. Some clones are missing from TCRdb's copy, which holds only in-frame ones; the method was immunoSEQ multiplex PCR. The profile shows 110,000 to 150,000 clones, 79% of them singletons. Sequencing was done on a sample of peripheral blood. These receptors came from a man aged 45 to 65 with active or convalescent COVID-19.

This clone has more than one count but fewer than ten. CDR3 sequence (DNA): TGTGCCAGCTCACCCCCCCGGCTGACGCAGGCGGAGACCCAGTACTTC. Encoded protein: CASSPPRLTQAETQYF. The chain joins TRBV27 to TRBJ2-5, with no clear D. The CDR3 spans 16 residues. In germline, CDR1 is MNHEY, CDR2 SMNVEV (reference sequence). Trimming cost V 8 bases and J 5 bases, with 24 bases left between them.

This clone was observed a single time. V gene TRBV7-7 combines with J gene TRBJ2-5; 9 bases match TRBD1. Germline CDR1 SSHAT, CDR2 FNYEAQ (reference sequence). This CDR3 is built from 16 residues. J was trimmed by 2 bases and V by 1 base; bases with no gene match: 5. The CDR3 reads CASSLGDRARQETQYF. CDR3 DNA sequence: TGTGCCAGCAGCTTAGGGGACAGGGCCCGACAAGAGACCCAGTACTTC.

V gene TRBV27 combines with J gene TRBJ1-6; TRBD1 matches 7 bases. V was pared by 5 bases and J by 2 bases, with 6 bases of the junction left unmatched. The CDR3 is 16 amino acids. Germline CDR1 is MNHEY and CDR2 is SMNVEV (reference sequence). The CDR3 DNA follows: TGTGCCAGCAGTACCGCCGGGACAGCCTATAATTCACCCCTCCACTTT. Protein: CASSTAGTAYNSPLHF.

On this clone: A read error may be the cause here, since a much bigger clone is one base away. This chain connects TRBV7-3 to TRBJ2-4; 9 bases fit TRBD2. The germline V gene has CDR1 SGHTA and CDR2 FQGTGA. The CDR3 contains 16 residues. This CDR3 reads CTSSLRTSEIRNIQYF. The CDR3 DNA reads TGTACCAGCAGCCTCCGGACTAGCGAAATAAGGAACATTCAGTACTTC. The full variable domain, with the rest looked up from reference TRBV7-3 and TRBJ2-4, is GAGVSQTPSNKVTEKGKYVELRCDPISGHTALYWYRQSLGQGPEFLIYFQGTGAADDSGLPNDRFFAVRPEGSVSTLKIQRTERGDSAVYLCTSSLRTSEIRNIQYFGAGTRLSVL.

This clone was counted between two and nine times. The V call is TRBV19, the J call TRBJ1-2; 7 nucleotides align to TRBD1. This CDR3 has 14 amino acids. Germline V gene lookup returns CDR1 LNHDA and CDR2 SQIVND (reference sequence). The junction had 2 bases not matched to a gene; V was cut back by 4 bases and J by 0 bases. In nucleotides, the CDR3 is TGTGCCAGTAGTAGGGACAGAGCTAACTATGGCTACACCTTC. This gives the protein CASSRDRANYGYTF.

There are a few counts of this clone. The V gene is TRBV24-1, the J gene TRBJ1-5, with unresolved D. The V gene lost 4 bases and the J gene lost 0 bases, with 12 bases spanning the gap. This CDR3 is 16 amino acids long. Germline V gene sequence: CDR1 KGHDR, CDR2 SFDVKD. The CDR3 nucleotides are TGTGCCACCAGTGAATCCGCAGGCTATAGCAATCAGCCCCAGCATTTT. Amino acids: CATSESAGYSNQPQHF.

The chain is built from TRBV5-6 and TRBJ2-1; 11 nucleotides agree with TRBD2. J lost 4 bases, V lost 4 bases, and 7 bases had no gene match. There are 16 residues in the CDR3. CDR1 and CDR2 (germline): SGHDT, YYEEEE. CDR3 sequence reads: CASSAISGRVYNEQFF. The CDR3 DNA is TGTGCCAGCAGCGCGATTAGCGGGAGGGTTTACAATGAGCAGTTCTTC.

The rearrangement joins TRBV28 to TRBJ1-3; D may be TRBD1 (6 bases). The V end was cut by 2 bases, the J end by 4 bases, with 15 bases between. The CDR3 length is 16 residues. Germline values: CDR1 MDHEN, CDR2 SYDVKM. The CDR3 DNA reads TGTGCCAGCAGTTTAGTGGGGGCGCAGCCCGGAAACACCATATATTTT. This translates into CASSLVGAQPGNTIYF.

V gene TRBV27 combines with J gene TRBJ2-7, with 7 bases that match TRBD2. V shed 6 bases, J shed 6 bases, and the junction held 23 bases outside the gene matches. The CDR3 has 18 residues. Per the germline V gene, CDR1 is MNHEY and CDR2 is SMNVEV (reference sequence). In nucleotides, the CDR3 is TGTGCCAGCAGAGAAAGGGGCTTGCTAGGCGGGAGAGAGGGCGAGCAGTACTTC. The encoded protein is CASRERGLLGGREGEQYF.

The rearrangement uses TRBV9 and TRBJ2-4; the D is unclear. The CDR3 runs to 15 residues. V lost 0 bases to trimming and J lost 1 base, with 8 bases between them. CDR1 is SGDLS, CDR2 YYNGEE, per germline. CDR3 in DNA: TGTGCCAGCAGCGTAGACTCCTCGGCCAAAAACATTCAGTACTTC. Translation gives CASSVDSSAKNIQYF.

The gene calls are TRBV11-2 and TRBJ1-6; D unclear. Trimming stripped 6 bases from V and 7 bases from J, with 16 bases between. The CDR3 loop spans 15 amino acids. The germline gives CDR1 SGHAT, CDR2 FQNNGV. CDR3 sequence: CASSPGLTGNSPLHF. The DNA for the CDR3 is TGTGCCAGCAGTCCCGGCCTGACGGGAAATTCACCCCTCCACTTT.

The rearrangement joins TRBV29-1 to TRBJ2-5, with 7 bases lining up with TRBD1. V dropped 8 bases and J dropped 5; count of bases not matched to a gene: 8. The CDR3 has 12 residues. The V gene's germline CDR1 is SQVTM and CDR2 ANQGSEA. The CDR3 spells CSLRDSRETQYF. The CDR3 bases are TGCAGCTTACGGGACAGCCGGGAGACCCAGTACTTC.

DNA for the CDR3: TGTGCCAGCAGTCGACAGGGCCTCTCTGGAAACACCATATATTTT. Protein sequence: CASSRQGLSGNTIYF. This chain joins TRBV7-2 and TRBJ1-3; 7 nucleotides match TRBD1. V was clipped by 6 bases and J by 0 bases; unmatched bases: 5. The CDR3 has 15 amino acids. Germline V gene data show CDR1 as SGHTA and CDR2 as FQGNSA.

This sequence joins TRBV7-8 and TRBJ2-3; D unresolved. CDR1 is SGHVS and CDR2 is FQNEAQ in the germline V gene. V lost 1 base and J 6 bases, leaving 17 bases between the germline ends. The CDR3 extends over 16 amino acids. CDR3 bases: TGTGCCAGCAGCTTAGTCGGCGGCTCTAACCTCGATACGCAGTATTTT. This gives the protein CASSLVGGSNLDTQYF.

This clone occurred once. The J gene is TRBJ2-1, the V gene TRBV27; D not certain. In germline, CDR1 is MNHEY, CDR2 SMNVEV (reference sequence). V lost 5 bases to trimming and J lost 8 bases, with 13 bases between them. The CDR3 is 13 amino acids. This CDR3 is CASSPLSFYEQFF. DNA for the CDR3: TGTGCCAGCAGTCCGCTATCTTTCTATGAGCAGTTCTTC.

The gene calls are TRBV5-6 and TRBJ1-6; D remains ambiguous. V shed 2 bases and J shed 11 bases, with 8 bases lying between them. Germline CDR1 is SGHDT and CDR2 is YYEEEE. The CDR3 loop spans 12 amino acids. The CDR3 here is CASSLQTPPLHF. The CDR3 bases are TGTGCCAGCAGCTTACAGACGCCACCCCTCCACTTT.

The chain is built from TRBV28 and TRBJ1-2, with D possibly being TRBD1 (5 bases). The V end was cut by 1 base, the J end by 8 bases, with 11 bases between. CDR1 is MDHEN, CDR2 SYDVKM, per germline. The CDR3 is made up of 13 amino acids. CDR3 nucleotides: TGTGCCAGCAGTTTATTTGGGGCAGGGGGCTACACCTTC. This codes for CASSLFGAGGYTF.

V gene TRBV13 combines with J gene TRBJ2-5; TRBD1 matches at 7 bases. In germline, CDR1 is PRHDT, CDR2 FYEKMQ (reference sequence). This CDR3 is built from 18 residues. The V gene end was trimmed by 0 bases and the J gene end by 2 bases; junction bases not matched to a gene: 12. CDR3 DNA: TGTGCCAGCAGCTTAGGCCCCCCCGGACAGGTGGGGCAAGAGACCCAGTACTTC. Translation: CASSLGPPGQVGQETQYF.

The chain carries TRBV29-1 and TRBJ2-2; D ambiguous. CDR3 length: 13 residues. Germline V gene lookup returns CDR1 SQVTM and CDR2 ANQGSEA. V lost 4 bases, J lost 0 bases, and 6 bases lay in between. Here the CDR3 reads CSVAESNTGELFF. For the CDR3, the DNA is TGCAGCGTTGCGGAGTCGAACACCGGGGAGCTGTTTTTT.

This chain links TRBV7-3 with TRBJ1-6; TRBD1 is a possible D gene (5 bases). This CDR3 spans 16 amino acids. Germline assignment: CDR1 SGHTA and CDR2 FQGTGA. V was pared by 2 bases and J by 9 bases, with 17 bases between. The CDR3 nucleotides read TGTGCCAGCAGCTTACAGGGTCTCTCCAGTAGTTCACCCCTCCACTTT. It is translated as CASSLQGLSSSSPLHF.

V gene TRBV2 combines with J gene TRBJ1-6; D perhaps matches TRBD1 (5 bases). The CDR3 totals 13 residues. CDR1 and CDR2 from the germline V gene are SNHLY and FYNNEI. The germline V and J ends were trimmed by 2 bases and 7 bases, with 6 bases remaining between them. CDR3 bases: TGTGCCAGCAGTGAAAGGGGCAATTCACCCCTCCACTTT. It specifies CASSERGNSPLHF.

This rearrangement joins TRBV7-2 to TRBJ1-2; D remains unclear. This CDR3 comprises 16 residues. Trimming stripped 0 bases from V and 0 bases from J, with 11 bases between. CDR1 and CDR2 from the germline V gene are SGHTA and FQGNSA. CDR3 residues: CASSLAAASTNYGYTF. The CDR3 nucleotides read TGTGCCAGCAGCTTAGCGGCAGCGTCAACTAACTATGGCTACACCTTC. The full variable domain, its missing parts supplied by reference TRBV7-2 and TRBJ1-2, is GAGVSQSPSNKVTEKGKDVELRCDPISGHTALYWYRQSLGQGLEFLIYFQGNSAPDKSGLPSDRFSAERTGGSVSTLTIQRTQQEDSAVYLCASSLAAASTNYGYTFGSGTRLTVV.

The rearrangement links TRBV10-3 to TRBJ2-2, with TRBD1 as a possible D gene (5 bases). Germline CDR1 and CDR2: ENHRY and SYGVKD. The CDR3 consists of 15 residues. Deletions cut 1 base from V and 0 bases from J, with 6 bases between. This CDR3 is CAISELGPNTGELFF. The CDR3 nucleotides are TGTGCCATCAGTGAGTTGGGGCCGAACACCGGGGAGCTGTTTTTT.

In the case of this clone: Additional DNA sequences in this sample encode the identical CDR3. V and J are TRBV11-2 and TRBJ2-5; D is undetermined. Trimming took off 3 bases at V and 2 bases at J, with 7 bases between the two ends. Germline CDR1 reads SGHAT; CDR2 reads FQNNGV. CDR3 length equals 13 residues. The CDR3, as DNA: TGTGCCAGCAGCTTTAACTCTCAAGAGACCCAGTACTTC. It yields the protein CASSFNSQETQYF.

This clone was seen a handful of times. The chain has TRBV7-9 and TRBJ2-7; 8 positions agree with TRBD2. Germline V gene lookup returns CDR1 SEHNR and CDR2 FQNEAQ (reference sequence). Trimming took 4 bases from V and 4 from J; bases not matched to a gene: 12. The CDR3 is made up of 16 amino acids. Here the CDR3 reads CASSSAGGLRGYEQYF. In nucleotides, the CDR3 is TGTGCCAGCAGCTCGGCGGGAGGCCTGCGAGGGTACGAGCAGTACTTC.